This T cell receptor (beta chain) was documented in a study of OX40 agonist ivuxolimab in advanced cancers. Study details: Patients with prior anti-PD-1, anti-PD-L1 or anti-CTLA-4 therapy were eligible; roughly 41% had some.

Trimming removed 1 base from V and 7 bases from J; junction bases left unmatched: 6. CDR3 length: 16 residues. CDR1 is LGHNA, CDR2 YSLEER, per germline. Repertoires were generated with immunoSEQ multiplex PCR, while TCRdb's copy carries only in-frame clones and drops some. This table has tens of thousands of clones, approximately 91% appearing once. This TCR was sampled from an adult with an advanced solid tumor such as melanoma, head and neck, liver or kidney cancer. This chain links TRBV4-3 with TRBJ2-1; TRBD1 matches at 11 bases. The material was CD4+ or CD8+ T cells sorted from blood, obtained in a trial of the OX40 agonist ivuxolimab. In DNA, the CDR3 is TGCGCCAGCAGCCAAGTACAGGGGACAGGGGGTAATGAGCAGTTCTTC. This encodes CASSQVQGTGGNEQFF.